This T cell receptor beta chain was identified in a study of CD8 T cells in Susac syndrome. Random hexamers were used to reverse transcribe 0.5 to 1 ug of RNA. TCRdb reprocessed the immunoSEQ multiplex PCR reads via MiXCR and lists one record per CDR3 protein. The sample contains about 150,000 distinct CDR3 sequences, less than 97% of which appear only once. This CDR3 spans 16 amino acids. V was pared by 5 bases and J by 0 bases, with 4 bases of the junction left unmatched. Germline V CDR1 and CDR2: SQVTM, ANQGSEA. Sequencing input: CD8+ T cells from PBMCs. The receptor was derived from a human donor with multiple sclerosis. The chain is built from TRBV29-1 and TRBJ2-1; 13 nucleotides agree with TRBD2. The CDR3 loop is CSVWTSGGGSYNEQFF. The CDR3 DNA reads as TGCAGCGTTTGGACTAGCGGGGGCGGCTCCTACAATGAGCAGTTCTTC.